Shown below are 16 T cell receptor beta chains from a single sample sequenced in a study of tumor and adjacent non-tumor tissue in lung cancer. The library came from three nested PCR rounds adapted from ARM-PCR protocols. Each CDR3 protein is one row after TCRdb ran MiXCR on the multiplex PCR reads. Counted here are approximately 110,000 distinct CDR3 sequences, 75% occurring once; the ten biggest clones make up 37%. This sample's RNA came from whole unsorted tissue. Sequenced material: lung tumor tissue. The receptor source for this set is a woman aged 60-75 years with non-small cell lung cancer.

For this clonotype: Mismatch with germline at one junction end may stem from a read error. V and J are TRBV11-2 and TRBJ2-2; 12 bases match TRBD1. The germline gives CDR1 SGHAT, CDR2 FQNNGV. This CDR3 has 15 amino acids. CDR3 sequence (DNA): TGTGCCGGCAGCCGGGACAGGGGGCACACGGGGGAGCTGTTTTTT. This codes for CAGSRDRGHTGELFF.

This clonotype was counted a single time. The chain carries TRBV6-6 and TRBJ2-3, with D possibly matching TRBD2 (6 bases). Germline-derived CDR1 and CDR2 are MNHNY and SVGAGI (reference sequence). The V end lost 7 bases, the J end lost 6 bases, and 20 bases lay between the germline ends. The CDR3 is made up of 15 amino acids. The CDR3 loop is CASTMMEGTPDTQYF. The CDR3 nucleotides are TGTGCCAGCACAATGATGGAGGGAACCCCGGATACGCAGTATTTT.

As for this clonotype: As the CDR3 is not closed by the conserved phenylalanine or tryptophan, this likely results from a read error. V and J are TRBV4-3 and TRBJ2-1; D is unresolved. Germline V lookup: CDR1 LGHNA, CDR2 YSLEER. The CDR3 consists of 14 residues. The CDR3 DNA is TGTACCAGCATCCAGGTAGACACCTACAATGAGCAGTTCCTC. Translating gives CTSIQVDTYNEQFL.

The chain is built from TRBV27 and TRBJ2-3; no clear D gene. This CDR3 is built from 15 residues. Germline V gene lookup returns CDR1 MNHEY and CDR2 SMNVEV (reference sequence). V dropped 8 bases and J dropped 1 base, with 16 bases sitting between them. The CDR3: CASGVTQMGTDTQYF. The CDR3 DNA follows: TGTGCCAGCGGTGTAACTCAGATGGGCACAGATACGCAGTATTTT.

This clonotype has only one observation. The chain carries TRBV6-5 and TRBJ1-4; 7 nucleotides align to TRBD1. V dropped 7 bases and J dropped 7; count of bases not matched to a gene: 12. CDR3 size: 15 residues. Germline V gives CDR1 MNHEY, CDR2 SVGAGI. The chain's CDR3 is CASNRVHRGGEKLFF. The CDR3 DNA follows: TGTGCCAGCAATCGTGTCCACAGGGGAGGTGAAAAACTGTTTTTT.

This rearrangement joins TRBV20-1 to TRBJ1-5, with a tentative D call TRBD1 (6 bases). CDR3 length: 17 amino acids. V was cut by 0 bases and J by 0 bases, with 15 bases left in between. The germline CDR1 and CDR2 sequences are DFQATT and SNEGSKA (reference sequence). The CDR3 DNA is TGCAGTGCTAGAGAATCTATGACAGGTTCTAGCAATCAGCCCCAGCATTTT. It codes for CSARESMTGSSNQPQHF.

This clonotype is a singleton in its sample. Germline and junction disagree at one end, which may indicate a read error. The chain couples TRBV6-6 to TRBJ2-7, with 9 positions matching TRBD1. Germline V CDR1 and CDR2: MNHNY, SVGAGI (reference sequence). This CDR3 region has 15 residues. CDR3 bases: TGTGCCAGCAATCACCAGACAGGGGGAGAGTACGAGCAGTATTTC. Translated: CASNHQTGGEYEQYF.

Details on this clonotype: The junction does not match germline at one end; this may be a read error. V and J are TRBV6-2 or TRBV6-3 and TRBJ2-5; TRBD2 agrees at 8 bases. Germline V lookup: CDR1 MNHEY, CDR2 SVGEGT. This CDR3 comprises 17 residues. CDR3 sequence reads: CDSSYGGHVGGLESQYF. The CDR3 bases are TGTGACAGCAGTTACGGGGGACACGTCGGGGGACTAGAGAGCCAGTACTTC.

Remarks on this clonotype: Just one base apart from a much larger clone, this may be a read error. The rearrangement links TRBV20-1 to TRBJ2-4; 9 nucleotides line up with TRBD2. J gave up 3 bases and V 1 base, and 10 bases lay outside the gene matches. Looked up from germline, CDR1 is DFQATT and CDR2 is SNEGSKA (reference sequence). The CDR3 extends over 17 amino acids. The CDR3 DNA sequence: TGCAGTGCTAGAGGGGCGAGGGCGGGAGGGATCAAAAACATTCAGTACTTC. This encodes CSARGARAGGIKNIQYF.

This clonotype was recorded once. The CDR3 ends on some other residue instead of the conserved phenylalanine or tryptophan, so this is likely a read error. The rearrangement links TRBV12-3 or TRBV12-4 to TRBJ2-3; the match to TRBD1 covers 11 bases. This CDR3 has 13 residues. The DNA of the CDR3 is TGTGCCATCAGGACAGGGGGCACAGATACACAGTATCTT. Its translation is CAIRTGGTDTQYL.

By share of the sample, this clonotype is medium-sized. The V call is TRBV11-3, the J call TRBJ1-1; D is ambiguous. The germline V gene has CDR1 SGHNT and CDR2 YENEEA. With 0 bases removed from V and 2 bases from J, the gap between germline ends came to 10 bases. The CDR3 is 15 residues long. For the CDR3, the DNA is TGTGCCAGCAGCTTAGACCTCTCGGGAAACACTGAAGCTTTCTTT. This codes for CASSLDLSGNTEAFF.

As regards this clonotype: The conserved phenylalanine or tryptophan is not found at the CDR3 terminus, so this likely reflects a read error. The V gene is TRBV6-6, the J gene TRBJ2-3, with D perhaps TRBD1 or TRBD2 (6 bases each). This CDR3 has 13 amino acids. V lost 11 bases to trimming and J lost 7 bases, with 19 bases between them. In germline, CDR1 is MNHNY, CDR2 SVGAGI (reference sequence). The CDR3 loop is CASGPRGANTQYL. The CDR3 coding sequence is TGTGCCTCCGGGCCTAGGGGGGCAAATACGCAGTATCTT.

Remarks on this clonotype: Relative to the germline gene, one junction end is altered; a read error may explain this. This chain connects TRBV6-5 to TRBJ2-3, with D unclear. The J call could be wrong; TRBJ1-5 is a better fit for the DNA end. CDR3 length equals 14 residues. Germline V CDR1 and CDR2: MNHEY, SVGAGI. CDR3 in DNA: TGTGTCAGCAGTTACTCTCCTAGCACCTATACGCAGCATTTT. Translated, it gives CVSSYSPSTYTQHF.

Of note for this clonotype: A much bigger clone sits one base away, suggesting this may be a read error. The CDR3 loop is CASNNNQFHQPQHF. The CDR3 bases are TGTGCCAGCAACAATAACCAATTCCATCAGCCCCAGCATTTT. The V gene is TRBV6-2 or TRBV6-3, the J gene TRBJ1-5; D not resolved. The CDR3 totals 14 residues. From germline, CDR1 is MNHEY and CDR2 SVGEGT. V gave up 7 bases and J gave up 5 bases, with 15 bases separating them.

The V call is TRBV6-1, the J call TRBJ2-7, with D perhaps matching TRBD1 or TRBD2 (5 bases each). Germline values: CDR1 MNHNS, CDR2 SASEGT. This CDR3 spans 14 amino acids. The CDR3 protein is CAISPGARTYEQYF. The DNA of the CDR3 is TGTGCAATCTCGCCCGGGGCTAGGACCTACGAGCAGTACTTC.

Concerning this clonotype: A read error may account for a junction end that differs from germline. The genes are TRBV29-1 and TRBJ1-1; 11 nucleotides line up with TRBD1. In germline, CDR1 is SQVTM, CDR2 ANQGSEA. This CDR3 spans 12 amino acids. CDR3 region: CIVGTGGTEAFF. CDR3 DNA: TGCATCGTTGGGACAGGGGGCACTGAAGCTTTCTTT.